The 25 T cell receptor beta chains given below trace back to one sample, sequenced in a study of post-analysis software for immune sequencing data. The study's findings and limits: Four to six TRBV segments were more frequent in patients than controls; TRBV5-6, TRBV5-1 and TRBV20-1 belonged to this group.

What these receptors recognize is not known. Unique molecular identifiers were built into the TCR beta cDNA libraries. TCRdb independently ran MiXCR on the PCR reads; one entry per CDR3 protein. The sample lists some 690,000 distinct CDR3 sequences, approximately 30% occurring once. Sample: blood. The receptors originated from a girl aged 5 to 17 with multiple sclerosis.

The genes are TRBV29-1 and TRBJ1-1, with TRBD1 as a possible D gene (5 bases). Germline CDR1 reads SQVTM; CDR2 reads ANQGSEA. V was clipped by 0 bases and J by 0 bases, with 17 bases between them. This CDR3 has 17 residues. The CDR3 loop is CSVEETRAGLMNTEAFF. CDR3 DNA: TGCAGCGTTGAAGAAACTCGGGCAGGGCTTATGAACACTGAAGCTTTCTTT.

The J gene is TRBJ2-7, the V gene TRBV6-7; 11 bases agree with TRBD2. TRBV6-7 is noted as an ORF with a role that remains uncertain. The CDR3 runs to 18 residues. V gave up 5 bases and J gave up 0 bases; unmatched junction bases: 12. The CDR3 reads CASSLELAGGGSSYEQYF. The CDR3 DNA is TGTGCCAGCAGTCTGGAGCTAGCGGGGGGCGGAAGCTCCTACGAGCAGTACTTC.

This chain connects TRBV27 to TRBJ1-5; TRBD1 is a possible D gene (6 bases). The germline V gene has CDR1 MNHEY and CDR2 SMNVEV (reference sequence). CDR3 size: 15 residues. V was cut by 5 bases and J by 7 bases, with 18 bases left in between. This CDR3 is CASSRSFQGLQPQHF. The CDR3 nucleotides are TGTGCCAGCAGTCGGAGTTTTCAGGGGCTCCAGCCCCAGCATTTT.

This clonotype showed up just a few times. The J gene is TRBJ2-5, the V gene TRBV7-2, with D unresolved. V was pared by 4 bases and J by 0 bases, with 9 bases between. Germline-derived CDR1 and CDR2 are SGHTA and FQGNSA. The CDR3 is 14 residues long. The CDR3 DNA reads TGTGCCAGCAGCTCTACCAGGAACCAAGAGACCCAGTACTTC. It encodes CASSSTRNQETQYF.

In regard to this clonotype: Possible read error: a much larger clone is one base away. V usage is TRBV11-2 and J usage is TRBJ2-1; no clear D gene. The CDR3 runs 12 residues. Trimming shortened V by 3 bases and J by 9 bases, and 9 bases separated the two germline ends. Germline V gene lookup returns CDR1 SGHAT and CDR2 FQNNGV. The CDR3 nucleotides are TGTGCCAGCAGCTTCGGACCAGCTGAGCAGTTCTTC. As protein: CASSFGPAEQFF.

This rearrangement joins TRBV14 to TRBJ1-2; no reliable D call. V dropped 2 bases and J dropped 7 bases, with 8 bases sitting between them. The CDR3 is 12 residues long. CDR1 is SGHDN and CDR2 is FVKESK in the germline V gene. CDR3: CASSQSGGGYTF. DNA for the CDR3: TGTGCCAGCAGCCAATCGGGAGGTGGCTACACCTTC.

The V and J genes are TRBV7-9 and TRBJ2-5; possibly TRBD1 for D (5 bases). Trimming removed 5 bases from V and 2 bases from J, with 15 bases in between. Germline loops: CDR1 SEHNR, CDR2 FQNEAQ (reference sequence). The CDR3 runs to 15 residues. The CDR3 region has the DNA TGTGCCAGCAGCCCTTTGTCGACAGCTCAAGAGACCCAGTACTTC. As protein: CASSPLSTAQETQYF. The complete variable domain, with remaining parts taken from reference TRBV7-9 and TRBJ2-5, reads DTGVSQNPRHKITKRGQNVTFRCDPISEHNRLYWYRQTLGQGPEFLTYFQNEAQLEKSRLLSDRFSAERPKGSFSTLEIQRTEQGDSAMYLCASSPLSTAQETQYFGPGTRLLVL.

In its sample, this clonotype was seen a few times. The genes are TRBV7-8 and TRBJ2-5, with 10 positions matching TRBD1. Germline trimming cut 5 bases from V and 5 bases from J; bases unmatched to any gene: 5. This CDR3 spans 14 amino acids. CDR1 and CDR2 from the germline V gene are SGHVS and FQNEAQ. Here the CDR3 DNA reads TGTGCCAGCAGCCGAGGGACAGGGGCGGAGACCCAGTACTTC. Amino acid sequence: CASSRGTGAETQYF.

This clonotype was seen more than once but under ten times. This chain joins TRBV29-1 and TRBJ2-6, with unresolved D. Trimming pared 3 bases from V and 1 base from J, leaving 22 bases between. This CDR3 has 19 amino acids. CDR1 is SQVTM and CDR2 is ANQGSEA in the germline V gene. The CDR3 loop is CSVEERPPPPLSGANVLTF. The CDR3 DNA reads as TGCAGCGTTGAGGAGCGCCCCCCCCCACCGCTTTCTGGGGCCAACGTCCTGACTTTC.

The V and J genes are TRBV20-1 and TRBJ1-4; TRBD1 is a possible D gene (6 bases). V lost 0 bases and J lost 8, with 19 bases in between. The CDR3 is made up of 16 amino acids. Germline assignment: CDR1 DFQATT and CDR2 SNEGSKA (reference sequence). This chain's CDR3 is CSARDPHGGPGEKLFF. The CDR3 DNA is TGCAGTGCTAGAGATCCTCACGGGGGCCCAGGGGAAAAACTGTTTTTT.

V and J are TRBV28 and TRBJ1-2; D may be TRBD1 (6 bases). V shed 5 bases and J shed 7 bases, with 23 bases lying between them. The CDR3 totals 16 residues. Germline V gives CDR1 MDHEN, CDR2 SYDVKM. Here the CDR3 DNA reads TGTGCCAGCAGTCGGAACCGACAGGTTTGGGATTTTGGCTACACCTTC. Protein product: CASSRNRQVWDFGYTF.

The chain combines TRBV5-5 with TRBJ2-4; TRBD2 agrees at 7 bases. The CDR3 is made up of 15 amino acids. V was pared by 6 bases and J by 3 bases, with 9 bases of the junction left unmatched. CDR1 and CDR2 from the germline V gene are SGHKS and YYEKEE (reference sequence). The CDR3 spells CASTLGREIKNIQYF. The CDR3, as DNA: TGTGCCAGCACCTTAGGGAGGGAGATCAAAAACATTCAGTACTTC.

A remark on this clonotype: An end of the junction does not agree with germline; a read error may underlie this. V and J are TRBV18 and TRBJ2-5; no clear D. Germline loops: CDR1 KGHSH, CDR2 LQKENI. The CDR3 sequence is 11 residues long. CDR3 region: CASSPEETHYF. CDR3 sequence (DNA): TGTGCCAGCTCACCAGAAGAGACCCATTACTTC.

This clonotype was detected only a few times. This sequence joins TRBV7-9 and TRBJ2-3; 8 bases fit TRBD2. J gave up 2 bases and V 3 bases, and 4 bases lay outside the gene matches. Germline lookup yields CDR1 SEHNR and CDR2 FQNEAQ (reference sequence). This CDR3 has 15 amino acids. The chain's CDR3 is CASSFTGGTTDTQYF. CDR3 coding DNA: TGTGCCAGCAGCTTTACGGGAGGGACCACAGATACGCAGTATTTT.

The chain joins TRBV6-2 or TRBV6-3 to TRBJ2-5, with a possible D match to TRBD2 (7 bases). Germline loops: CDR1 MNHEY, CDR2 SVGEGT. Trimming removed 1 base from V and 1 base from J, with 10 bases in between. This CDR3 contains 15 residues. The DNA of the CDR3 is TGTGCCAGCAGTTACTTTGCGGGGGCCCAAGAGACCCAGTACTTC. It codes for CASSYFAGAQETQYF.

The chain links TRBV28 to TRBJ2-6, with TRBD2 matching over 8 bases. V shed 4 bases, J shed 2 bases, and the junction held 7 bases outside the gene matches. The CDR3 totals 17 residues. Germline assignment: CDR1 MDHEN and CDR2 SYDVKM. The CDR3 loop reads CASSSPRGGPGANVLTF. CDR3 bases: TGTGCCAGCAGTTCCCCTCGGGGGGGCCCTGGGGCCAACGTCCTGACTTTC.

The chain has TRBV20-1 and TRBJ2-4, with TRBD1 matching over 7 bases. The end of the DNA is better explained by TRBJ2-5, so the J call may be wrong. Germline loops: CDR1 DFQATT, CDR2 SNEGSKA (reference sequence). The CDR3 sequence is 15 residues long. The CDR3 here is CSARKGTAFQETQYF. CDR3 in DNA: TGCAGTGCTAGAAAGGGGACAGCCTTCCAAGAGACCCAGTACTTC.

In this sample, this clonotype turned up a few times. V gene TRBV27 combines with J gene TRBJ1-6; a possible D gene is TRBD1 (5 bases). Germline CDR1 reads MNHEY; CDR2 reads SMNVEV (reference sequence). This CDR3 is built from 16 residues. Trimming shortened V by 5 bases and J by 0 bases, and 11 bases separated the two germline ends. The CDR3 spells CASSMSGSSYNSPLHF. The CDR3 nucleotides are TGTGCCAGCAGTATGTCAGGGAGCTCCTATAATTCACCCCTCCACTTT.

The table lists this clonotype with a few counts. The chain is built from TRBV6-5 and TRBJ1-1; D not resolved. V was pared by 5 bases and J by 1 base, with 8 bases between. The CDR3 loop spans 13 amino acids. The V gene's germline CDR1 is MNHEY and CDR2 SVGAGI. CDR3 DNA sequence: TGTGCCAGCAGTACAACACGGAACACTGAAGCTTTCTTT. Translated, it gives CASSTTRNTEAFF.

This clonotype was recorded a few times. DNA for the CDR3: TGCAGTGCTAGAGATCCCCAGGGGGACTATGGCTACACCTTC. Amino acids: CSARDPQGDYGYTF. This chain links TRBV20-1 with TRBJ1-2; 7 bases are a match to TRBD1. The CDR3 contains 14 residues. Germline values: CDR1 DFQATT, CDR2 SNEGSKA (reference sequence). After removal of 0 bases from V and 3 bases from J, the junction contained 4 bases not matched to a gene.

The CDR3: CASSGPGSMAGELFF. In DNA, the CDR3 is TGTGCCAGCAGTGGTCCGGGGTCGATGGCCGGGGAGCTGTTTTTT. The chain is built from TRBV6-2 or TRBV6-3 and TRBJ2-2, with D possibly being TRBD2 (5 bases). CDR1 and CDR2 from the germline V gene are MNHEY and SVGEGT. The CDR3 extends over 15 amino acids. Trimming stripped 5 bases from V and 6 bases from J, with 16 bases between.

V usage is TRBV15 and J usage is TRBJ2-7, with TRBD2 matching over 8 bases. The CDR3 loop spans 17 amino acids. CDR1 is LNHNV and CDR2 is YYDKDF in the germline V gene (reference sequence). V trimming: 1 base; J trimming: 0 bases; junction bases outside the gene matches: 8. The DNA of the CDR3 is TGTGCCACCAGCAGAGTCCTCCCTAGCGGGCCCTCCTACGAGCAGTACTTC. The encoded protein is CATSRVLPSGPSYEQYF.

V and J are TRBV5-6 and TRBJ2-7, with 7 bases lining up with TRBD1. The CDR3 covers 15 residues. CDR1 SGHDT and CDR2 YYEEEE come from the germline V gene. V trimming: 4 bases; J trimming: 2 bases; junction bases outside the gene matches: 9. CDR3 protein: CASSENRGRTYEQYF. In DNA, the CDR3 is TGTGCCAGCAGCGAAAACAGGGGCCGCACCTACGAGCAGTACTTC.

As concerns this clonotype: One end of the junction does not line up with germline, which may come from a read error. The gene calls are TRBV7-2 and TRBJ2-1; D perhaps matches TRBD1 (5 bases). This CDR3 comprises 14 residues. Germline values: CDR1 SGHTA, CDR2 FQGNSA. CDR3 in DNA: TGTGTCAGCAGCTTAGGCCCCAGGGCGAATGAGCAGTTCTTC. This codes for CVSSLGPRANEQFF.

The J gene is TRBJ2-5, the V gene TRBV20-1; the D is unclear. This CDR3 is 13 amino acids long. Germline loops: CDR1 DFQATT, CDR2 SNEGSKA (reference sequence). V shed 3 bases and J shed 6 bases, with 14 bases lying between them. CDR3 protein: CSASRTATKTQYF. In DNA, the CDR3 is TGCAGTGCTAGCCGGACCGCCACGAAGACCCAGTACTTC.